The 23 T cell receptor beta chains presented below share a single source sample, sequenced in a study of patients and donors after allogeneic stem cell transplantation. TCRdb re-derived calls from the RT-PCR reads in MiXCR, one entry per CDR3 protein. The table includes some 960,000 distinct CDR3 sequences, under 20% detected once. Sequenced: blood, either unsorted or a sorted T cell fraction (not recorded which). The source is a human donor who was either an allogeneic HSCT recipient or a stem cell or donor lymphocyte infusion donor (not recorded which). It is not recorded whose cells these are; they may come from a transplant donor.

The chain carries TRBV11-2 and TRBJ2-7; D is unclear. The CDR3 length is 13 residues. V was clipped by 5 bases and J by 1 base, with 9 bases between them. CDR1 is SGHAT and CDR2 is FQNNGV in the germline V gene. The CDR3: CASSGRPSYEQYF. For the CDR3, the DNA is TGTGCCAGCAGCGGACGGCCTTCCTACGAGCAGTACTTC.

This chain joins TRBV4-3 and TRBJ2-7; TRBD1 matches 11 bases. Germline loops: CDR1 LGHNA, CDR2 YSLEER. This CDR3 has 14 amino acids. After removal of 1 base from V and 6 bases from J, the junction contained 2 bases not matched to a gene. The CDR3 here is CASSQVGQGAEQYF. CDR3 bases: TGCGCCAGCAGCCAAGTAGGACAGGGGGCCGAGCAGTACTTC.

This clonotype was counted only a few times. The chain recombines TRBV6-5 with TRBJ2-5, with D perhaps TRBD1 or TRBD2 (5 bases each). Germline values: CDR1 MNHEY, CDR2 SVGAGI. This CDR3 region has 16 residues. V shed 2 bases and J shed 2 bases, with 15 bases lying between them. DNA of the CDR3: TGTGCCAGCAGTTACGGCTACCCGGGACCACAAGAGACCCAGTACTTC. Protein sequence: CASSYGYPGPQETQYF.

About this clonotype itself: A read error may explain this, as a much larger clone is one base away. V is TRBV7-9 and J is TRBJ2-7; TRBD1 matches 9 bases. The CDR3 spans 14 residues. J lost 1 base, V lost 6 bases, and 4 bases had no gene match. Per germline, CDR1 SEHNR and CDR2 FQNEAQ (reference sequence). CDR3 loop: CASRPGTGSYEQYF. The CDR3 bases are TGTGCCAGCAGACCCGGGACAGGGTCCTACGAGCAGTACTTC.

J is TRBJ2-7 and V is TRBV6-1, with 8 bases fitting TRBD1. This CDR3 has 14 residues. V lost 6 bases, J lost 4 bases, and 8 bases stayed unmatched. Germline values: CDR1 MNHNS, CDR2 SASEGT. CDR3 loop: CASRGDRGTYEQYF. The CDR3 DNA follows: TGTGCCAGCAGGGGAGACAGGGGTACATACGAGCAGTACTTC.

The chain's CDR3 is CASGGRTGDTQYF. As DNA, the CDR3 is TGCGCCAGCGGGGGACGGACGGGGGATACGCAGTATTTT. The chain is built from TRBV5-1 and TRBJ2-3; D is possibly TRBD1 or TRBD2 (5 bases each). The CDR3 sequence is 13 residues long. Trimming shortened V by 7 bases and J by 6 bases, and 15 bases separated the two germline ends. CDR1 and CDR2 (germline): SGHRS, YFSETQ.

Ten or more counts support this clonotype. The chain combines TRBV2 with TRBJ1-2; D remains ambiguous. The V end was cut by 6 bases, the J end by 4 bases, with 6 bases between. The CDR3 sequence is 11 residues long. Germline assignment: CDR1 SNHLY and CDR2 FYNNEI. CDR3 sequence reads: CASRRVYGYTF. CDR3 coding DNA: TGTGCCAGCAGGAGGGTCTATGGCTACACCTTC.

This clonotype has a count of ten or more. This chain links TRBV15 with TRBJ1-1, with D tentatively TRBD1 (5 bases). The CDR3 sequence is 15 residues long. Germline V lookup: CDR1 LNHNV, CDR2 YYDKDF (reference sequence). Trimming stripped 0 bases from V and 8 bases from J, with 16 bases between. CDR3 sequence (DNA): TGTGCCACCAGCAGAGATCCCACGGGGCCCCGGGAAGCTTTCTTT. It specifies CATSRDPTGPREAFF.

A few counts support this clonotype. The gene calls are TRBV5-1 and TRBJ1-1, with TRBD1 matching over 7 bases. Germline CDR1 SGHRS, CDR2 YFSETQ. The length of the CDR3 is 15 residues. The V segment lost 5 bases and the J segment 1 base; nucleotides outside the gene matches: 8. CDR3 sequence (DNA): TGCGCCAGCAGGCTCGGACAGGCGGGGAACACTGAAGCTTTCTTT. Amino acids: CASRLGQAGNTEAFF. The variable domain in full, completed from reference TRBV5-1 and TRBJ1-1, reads KAGVTQTPRYLIKTRGQQVTLSCSPISGHRSVSWYQQTPGQGLQFLFEYFSETQRNKGNFPGRFSGRQFSNSRSEMNVSTLELGDSALYLCASRLGQAGNTEAFFGQGTRLTVV.

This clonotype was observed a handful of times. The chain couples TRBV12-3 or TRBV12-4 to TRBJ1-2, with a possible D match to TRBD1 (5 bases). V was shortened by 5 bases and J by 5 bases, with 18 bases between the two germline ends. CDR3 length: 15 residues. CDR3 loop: CASSTPSNGGYGYTF. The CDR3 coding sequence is TGTGCCAGCAGTACCCCTTCGAATGGGGGATATGGCTACACCTTC.

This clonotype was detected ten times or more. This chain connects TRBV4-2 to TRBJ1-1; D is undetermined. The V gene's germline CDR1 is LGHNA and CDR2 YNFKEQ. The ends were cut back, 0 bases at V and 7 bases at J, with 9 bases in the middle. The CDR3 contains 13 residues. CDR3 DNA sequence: TGTGCCAGCAGCCAAGATGTACAGTTTGAAGCTTTCTTT. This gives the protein CASSQDVQFEAFF.

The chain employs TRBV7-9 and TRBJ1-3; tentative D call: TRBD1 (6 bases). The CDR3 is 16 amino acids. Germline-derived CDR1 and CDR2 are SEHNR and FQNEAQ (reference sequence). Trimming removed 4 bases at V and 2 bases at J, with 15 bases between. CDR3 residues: CASSYRTGNAGNTIYF. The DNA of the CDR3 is TGTGCCAGCAGCTACCGAACAGGGAATGCTGGAAACACCATATATTTT.

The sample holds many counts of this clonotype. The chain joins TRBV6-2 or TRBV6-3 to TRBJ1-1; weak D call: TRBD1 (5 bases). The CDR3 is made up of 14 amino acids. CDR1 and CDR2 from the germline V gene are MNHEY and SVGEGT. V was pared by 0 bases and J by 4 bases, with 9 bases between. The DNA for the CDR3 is TGTGCCAGCAGTTACTCGGGGGGAGGCACTGAAGCTTTCTTT. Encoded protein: CASSYSGGGTEAFF.

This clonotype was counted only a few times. The CDR3 DNA reads as TGTGCCACCAGTTCAACAGGGGTGAACACTGAAGCTTTCTTT. It yields the protein CATSSTGVNTEAFF. The rearrangement links TRBV24-1 to TRBJ1-1; 7 bases are shared with TRBD1. The CDR3 length is 14 residues. With V trimmed by 6 bases and J by 0 bases, 3 bases remained unmatched. Germline CDR1 reads KGHDR; CDR2 reads SFDVKD.

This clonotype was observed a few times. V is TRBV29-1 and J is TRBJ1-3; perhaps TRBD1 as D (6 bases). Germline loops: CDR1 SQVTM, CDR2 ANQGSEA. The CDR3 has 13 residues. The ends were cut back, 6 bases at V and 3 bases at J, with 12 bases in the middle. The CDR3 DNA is TGCAGCGTGGGGGCCCGGGGTGGAAACACCATATATTTT. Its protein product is CSVGARGGNTIYF.

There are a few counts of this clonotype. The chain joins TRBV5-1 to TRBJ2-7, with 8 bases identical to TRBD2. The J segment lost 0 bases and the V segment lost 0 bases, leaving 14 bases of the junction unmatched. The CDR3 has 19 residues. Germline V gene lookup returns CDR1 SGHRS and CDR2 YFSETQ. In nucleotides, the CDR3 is TGCGCCAGCAGCTTGGACTTAGCGGGACCCTACTCAATCTCCTACGAGCAGTACTTC. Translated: CASSLDLAGPYSISYEQYF. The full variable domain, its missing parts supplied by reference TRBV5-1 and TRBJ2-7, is KAGVTQTPRYLIKTRGQQVTLSCSPISGHRSVSWYQQTPGQGLQFLFEYFSETQRNKGNFPGRFSGRQFSNSRSEMNVSTLELGDSALYLCASSLDLAGPYSISYEQYFGPGTRLTVT.

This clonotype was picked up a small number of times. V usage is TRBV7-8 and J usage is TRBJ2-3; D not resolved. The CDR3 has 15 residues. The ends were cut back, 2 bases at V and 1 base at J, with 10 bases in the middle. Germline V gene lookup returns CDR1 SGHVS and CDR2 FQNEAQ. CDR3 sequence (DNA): TGTGCCAGCAGCTTAATAGATACCCGCACAGATACGCAGTATTTT. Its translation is CASSLIDTRTDTQYF.

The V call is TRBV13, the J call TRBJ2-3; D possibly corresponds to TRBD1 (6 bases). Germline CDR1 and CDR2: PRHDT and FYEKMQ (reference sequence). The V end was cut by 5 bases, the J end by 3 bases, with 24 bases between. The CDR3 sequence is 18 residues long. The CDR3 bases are TGTGCCAGCAGCGCGTCTCGGGACACGGATAGGGGAACAGATACGCAGTATTTT. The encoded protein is CASSASRDTDRGTDTQYF.

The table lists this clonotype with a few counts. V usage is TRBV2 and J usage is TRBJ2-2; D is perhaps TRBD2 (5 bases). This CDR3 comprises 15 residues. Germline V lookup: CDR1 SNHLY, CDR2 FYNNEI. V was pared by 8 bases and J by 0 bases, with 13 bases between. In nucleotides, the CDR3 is TGTGCCAGCTCCAAAACGGGGACGAACACCGGGGAGCTGTTTTTT. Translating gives CASSKTGTNTGELFF.

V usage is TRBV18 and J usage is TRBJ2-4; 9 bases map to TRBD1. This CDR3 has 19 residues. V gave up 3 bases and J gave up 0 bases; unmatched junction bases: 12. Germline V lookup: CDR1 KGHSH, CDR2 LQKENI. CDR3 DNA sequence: TGTGCCAGCTCACCGGCCCGGGGACAGGGAGGGAAAGCCAAAAACATTCAGTACTTC. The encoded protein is CASSPARGQGGKAKNIQYF.

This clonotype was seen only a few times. CDR3 amino acids: CASSVKGAPGGNTIYF. CDR3 DNA sequence: TGTGCCAGCAGCGTCAAGGGGGCTCCAGGTGGAAACACCATATATTTT. The J gene is TRBJ1-3, the V gene TRBV9; 7 bases fit TRBD1. CDR3 length equals 16 residues. Germline values: CDR1 SGDLS, CDR2 YYNGEE. Losses at the gene ends were 2 bases for V and 3 bases for J; bases not matched to a gene: 8.

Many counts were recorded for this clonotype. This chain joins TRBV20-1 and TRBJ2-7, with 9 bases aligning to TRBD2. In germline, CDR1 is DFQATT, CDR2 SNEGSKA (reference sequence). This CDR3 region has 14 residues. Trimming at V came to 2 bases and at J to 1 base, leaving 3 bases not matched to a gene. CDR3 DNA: TGCAGTGCTAGAATCCTAGCGGGGTCCTACGAGCAGTACTTC. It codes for CSARILAGSYEQYF.

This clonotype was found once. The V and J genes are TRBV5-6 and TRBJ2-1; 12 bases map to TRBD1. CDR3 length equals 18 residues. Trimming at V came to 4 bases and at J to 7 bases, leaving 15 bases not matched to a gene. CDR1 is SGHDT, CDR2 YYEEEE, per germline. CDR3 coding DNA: TGTGCCAGCAGCGGCGGGACAGGGGGCGGAAAACTATTGAATGAGCAGTTCTTC. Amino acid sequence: CASSGGTGGGKLLNEQFF.